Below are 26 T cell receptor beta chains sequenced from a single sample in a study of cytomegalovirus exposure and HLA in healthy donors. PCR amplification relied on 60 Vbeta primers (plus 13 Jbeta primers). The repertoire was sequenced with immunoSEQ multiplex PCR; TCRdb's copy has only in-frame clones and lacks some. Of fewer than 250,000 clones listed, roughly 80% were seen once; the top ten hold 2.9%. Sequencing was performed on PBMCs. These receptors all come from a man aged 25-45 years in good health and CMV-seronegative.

CDR3 amino acids: CASSPEDETQYF. As DNA, the CDR3 is TGTGCCAGCAGCCCGGAGGACGAGACCCAGTACTTC. The chain employs TRBV5-4 and TRBJ2-5; D is perhaps TRBD2 (5 bases). Trimming removed 4 bases at V and 5 bases at J, with 9 bases between. Germline V lookup: CDR1 SGHNT, CDR2 YYREEE (reference sequence). The CDR3 contains 12 residues.

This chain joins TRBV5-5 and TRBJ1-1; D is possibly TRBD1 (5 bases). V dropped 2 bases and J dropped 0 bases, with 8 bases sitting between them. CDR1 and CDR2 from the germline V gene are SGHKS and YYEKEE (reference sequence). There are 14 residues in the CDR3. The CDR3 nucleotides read TGTGCCAGCAGCTTTGGGGGGATGAACACTGAAGCTTTCTTT. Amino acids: CASSFGGMNTEAFF.

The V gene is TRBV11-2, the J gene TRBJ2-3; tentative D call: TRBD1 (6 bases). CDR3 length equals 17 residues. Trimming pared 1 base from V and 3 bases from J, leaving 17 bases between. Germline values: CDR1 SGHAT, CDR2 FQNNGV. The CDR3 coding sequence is TGTGCCAGCAGCTTAGTGCCCCCAGGGGTTGTAACAGATACGCAGTATTTT. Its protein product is CASSLVPPGVVTDTQYF.

Here the CDR3 reads CASSGRSDRGYGYTF. The DNA of the CDR3 is TGTGCCAGCAGTGGACGAAGCGACAGGGGTTATGGCTACACCTTC. The chain uses TRBV6-6 and TRBJ1-2, with TRBD1 matching 8 bases. There are 15 residues in the CDR3. V was pared by 5 bases and J by 5 bases, with 10 bases of the junction left unmatched. Germline V gene lookup returns CDR1 MNHNY and CDR2 SVGAGI (reference sequence).

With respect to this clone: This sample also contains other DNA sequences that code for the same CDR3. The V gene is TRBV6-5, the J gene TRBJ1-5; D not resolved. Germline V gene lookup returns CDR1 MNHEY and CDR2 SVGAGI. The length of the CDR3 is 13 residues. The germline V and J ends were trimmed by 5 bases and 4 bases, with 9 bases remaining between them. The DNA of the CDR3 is TGTGCCAGCAGTCGGCAGGCTAATCAGCCCCAGCATTTT. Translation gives CASSRQANQPQHF.

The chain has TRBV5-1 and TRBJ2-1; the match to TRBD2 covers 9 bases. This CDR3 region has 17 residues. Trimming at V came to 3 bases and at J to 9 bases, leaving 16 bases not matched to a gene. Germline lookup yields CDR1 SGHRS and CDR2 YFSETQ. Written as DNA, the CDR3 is TGCGCCAGCAGCTCTTCCCTAGCGGGGAGGGTTAGTGGTGAGCAGTTCTTC. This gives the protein CASSSSLAGRVSGEQFF.

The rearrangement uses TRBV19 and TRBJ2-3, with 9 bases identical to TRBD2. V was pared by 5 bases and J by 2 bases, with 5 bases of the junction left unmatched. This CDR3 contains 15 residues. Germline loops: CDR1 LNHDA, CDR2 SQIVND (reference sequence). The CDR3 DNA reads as TGTGCCAGTAGTCGGCTAGCGGGGACCACAGATACGCAGTATTTT. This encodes CASSRLAGTTDTQYF. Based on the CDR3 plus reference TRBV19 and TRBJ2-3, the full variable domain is DGGITQSPKYLFRKEGQNVTLSCEQNLNHDAMYWYRQDPGQGLRLIYYSQIVNDFQKGDIAEGYSVSREKKESFPLTVTSAQKNPTAFYLCASSRLAGTTDTQYFGPGTRLTVL.

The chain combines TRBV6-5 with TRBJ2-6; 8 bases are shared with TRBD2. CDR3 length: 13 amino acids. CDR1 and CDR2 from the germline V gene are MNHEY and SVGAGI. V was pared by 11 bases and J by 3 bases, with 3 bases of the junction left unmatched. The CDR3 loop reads CALRGDGANVLTF. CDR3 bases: TGTGCCCTGCGGGGGGATGGGGCCAACGTCCTGACTTTC.

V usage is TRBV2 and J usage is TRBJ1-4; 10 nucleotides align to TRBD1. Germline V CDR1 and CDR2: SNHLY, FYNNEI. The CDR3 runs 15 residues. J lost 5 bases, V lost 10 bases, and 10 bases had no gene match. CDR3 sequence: CATLRGQGSNEKLFF. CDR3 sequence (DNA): TGTGCCACCCTCAGGGGACAGGGGTCCAATGAAAAACTGTTTTTT. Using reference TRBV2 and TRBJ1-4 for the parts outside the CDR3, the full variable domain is EPEVTQTPSHQVTQMGQEVILRCVPISNHLYFYWYRQILGQKVEFLVSFYNNEISEKSEIFDDQFSVERPDGSNFTLKIRSTKLEDSAMYFCATLRGQGSNEKLFFGSGTQLSVL.

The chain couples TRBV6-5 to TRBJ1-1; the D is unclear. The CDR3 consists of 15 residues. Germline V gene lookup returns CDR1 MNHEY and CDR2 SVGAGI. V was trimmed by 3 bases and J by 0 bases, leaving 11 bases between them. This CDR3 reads CASSYFGSMNTEAFF. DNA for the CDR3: TGTGCCAGCAGTTATTTTGGGAGTATGAACACTGAAGCTTTCTTT.

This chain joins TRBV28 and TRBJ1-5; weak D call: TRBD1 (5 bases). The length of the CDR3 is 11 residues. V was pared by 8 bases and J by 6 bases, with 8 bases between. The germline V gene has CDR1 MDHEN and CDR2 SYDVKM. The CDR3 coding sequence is TGTGCCAGCGGGGGGAGTCAGCCCCAGCATTTT. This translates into CASGGSQPQHF. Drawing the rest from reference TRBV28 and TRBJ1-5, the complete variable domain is DVKVTQSSRYLVKRTGEKVFLECVQDMDHENMFWYRQDPGLGLRLIYFSYDVKMKEKGDIPEGYSVSREKKERFSLILESASTNQTSMYLCASGGSQPQHFGDGTRLSIL.

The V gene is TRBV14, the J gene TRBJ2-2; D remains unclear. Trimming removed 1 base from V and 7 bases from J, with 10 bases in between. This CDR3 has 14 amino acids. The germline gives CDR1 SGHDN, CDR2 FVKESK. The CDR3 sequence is CASSQAFLVGELFF. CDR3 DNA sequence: TGTGCCAGCAGCCAAGCCTTTCTCGTCGGGGAGCTGTTTTTT.

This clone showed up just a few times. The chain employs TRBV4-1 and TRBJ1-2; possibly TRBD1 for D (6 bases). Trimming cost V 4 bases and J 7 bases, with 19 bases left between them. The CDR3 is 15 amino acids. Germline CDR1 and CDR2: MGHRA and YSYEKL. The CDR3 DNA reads TGCGCCAGCAGCCCACAATCCCGAGGGGGGGGTGGCTACACCTTC. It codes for CASSPQSRGGGGYTF.

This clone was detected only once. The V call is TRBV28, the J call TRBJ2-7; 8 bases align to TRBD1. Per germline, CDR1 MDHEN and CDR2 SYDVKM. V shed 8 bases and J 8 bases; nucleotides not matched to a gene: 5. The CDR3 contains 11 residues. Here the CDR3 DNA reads TGTGCCAGCGGGACAGGTCTCCAGCAGTACTTC. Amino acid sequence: CASGTGLQQYF.

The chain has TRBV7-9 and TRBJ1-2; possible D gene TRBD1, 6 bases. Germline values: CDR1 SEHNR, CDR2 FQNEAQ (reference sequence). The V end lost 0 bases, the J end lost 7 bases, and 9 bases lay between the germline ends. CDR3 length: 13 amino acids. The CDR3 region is CASSLAGGPGYTF. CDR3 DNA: TGTGCCAGCAGCTTAGCCGGGGGGCCTGGCTACACCTTC.

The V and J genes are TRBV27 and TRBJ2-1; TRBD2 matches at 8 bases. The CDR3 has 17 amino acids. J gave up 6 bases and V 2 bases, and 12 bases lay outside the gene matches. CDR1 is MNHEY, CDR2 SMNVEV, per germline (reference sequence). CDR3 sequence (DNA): TGTGCCAGCAGTTTAATCGGGGGGGCCTTCCGGGGCAATGAGCAGTTCTTC. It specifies CASSLIGGAFRGNEQFF.

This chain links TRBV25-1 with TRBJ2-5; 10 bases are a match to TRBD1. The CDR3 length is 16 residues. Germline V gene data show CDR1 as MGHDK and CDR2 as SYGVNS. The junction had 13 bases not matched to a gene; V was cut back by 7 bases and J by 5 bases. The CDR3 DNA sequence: TGTGCCAGCAACGACAGGGGGCGAAGGGGGCGGGAGACCCAGTACTTC. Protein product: CASNDRGRRGRETQYF.

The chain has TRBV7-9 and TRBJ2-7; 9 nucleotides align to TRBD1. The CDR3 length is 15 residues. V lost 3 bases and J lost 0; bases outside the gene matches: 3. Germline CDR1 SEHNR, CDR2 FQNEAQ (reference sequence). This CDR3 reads CASSFGTGSSYEQYF. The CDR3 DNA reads TGTGCCAGCAGCTTTGGGACAGGGAGCTCCTACGAGCAGTACTTC. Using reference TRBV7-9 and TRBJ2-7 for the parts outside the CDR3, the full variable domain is DTGVSQNPRHKITKRGQNVTFRCDPISEHNRLYWYRQTLGQGPEFLTYFQNEAQLEKSRLLSDRFSAERPKGSFSTLEIQRTEQGDSAMYLCASSFGTGSSYEQYFGPGTRLTVT.

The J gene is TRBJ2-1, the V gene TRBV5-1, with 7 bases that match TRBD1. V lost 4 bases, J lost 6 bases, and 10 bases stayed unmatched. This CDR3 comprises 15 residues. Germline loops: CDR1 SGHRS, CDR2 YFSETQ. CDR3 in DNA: TGCGCCAGCAGCAGGATGGACAGGTTCGTCAATGAGCAGTTCTTC. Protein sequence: CASSRMDRFVNEQFF. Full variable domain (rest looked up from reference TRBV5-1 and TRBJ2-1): KAGVTQTPRYLIKTRGQQVTLSCSPISGHRSVSWYQQTPGQGLQFLFEYFSETQRNKGNFPGRFSGRQFSNSRSEMNVSTLELGDSALYLCASSRMDRFVNEQFFGPGTRLTVL.

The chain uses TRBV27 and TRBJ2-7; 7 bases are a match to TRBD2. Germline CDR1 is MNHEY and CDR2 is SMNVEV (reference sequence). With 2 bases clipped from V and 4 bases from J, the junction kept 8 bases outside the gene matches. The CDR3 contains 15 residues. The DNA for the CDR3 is TGTGCCAGCAGTTTAGCGGGGGTGGCCTTATACGAGCAGTACTTC. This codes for CASSLAGVALYEQYF.

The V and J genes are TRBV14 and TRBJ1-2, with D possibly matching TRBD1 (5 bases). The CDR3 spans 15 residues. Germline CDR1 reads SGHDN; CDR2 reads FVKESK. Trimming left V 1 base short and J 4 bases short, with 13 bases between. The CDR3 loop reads CASSQARGLGYGYTF. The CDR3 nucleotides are TGTGCCAGCAGCCAAGCTAGGGGTTTGGGCTATGGCTACACCTTC.

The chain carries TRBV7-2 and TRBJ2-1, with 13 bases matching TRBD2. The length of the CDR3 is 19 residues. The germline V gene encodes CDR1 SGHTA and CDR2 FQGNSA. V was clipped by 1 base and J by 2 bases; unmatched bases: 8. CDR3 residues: CASSLVRTSGGAPYNEQFF. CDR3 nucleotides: TGTGCCAGCAGCTTAGTAAGGACTAGCGGGGGTGCCCCCTACAATGAGCAGTTCTTC.

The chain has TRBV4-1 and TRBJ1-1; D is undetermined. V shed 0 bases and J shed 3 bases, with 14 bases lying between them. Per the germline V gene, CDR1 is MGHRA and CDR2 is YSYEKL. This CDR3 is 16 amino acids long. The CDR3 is CASSQESARADTEAFF. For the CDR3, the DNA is TGCGCCAGCAGCCAAGAGTCTGCGCGGGCCGACACTGAAGCTTTCTTT.

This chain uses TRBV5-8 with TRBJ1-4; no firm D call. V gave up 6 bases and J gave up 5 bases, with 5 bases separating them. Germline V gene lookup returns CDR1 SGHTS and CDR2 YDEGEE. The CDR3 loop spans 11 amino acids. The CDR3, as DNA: TGTGCCAGCACCTCCAATGAAAAACTGTTTTTT. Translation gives CASTSNEKLFF.

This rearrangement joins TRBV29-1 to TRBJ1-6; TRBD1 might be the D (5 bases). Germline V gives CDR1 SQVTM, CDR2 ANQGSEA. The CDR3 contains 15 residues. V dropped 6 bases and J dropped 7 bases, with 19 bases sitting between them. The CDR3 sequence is CSVQDQGGRNSPLHF. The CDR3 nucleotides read TGCAGCGTGCAAGACCAGGGTGGCCGAAATTCACCCCTCCACTTT. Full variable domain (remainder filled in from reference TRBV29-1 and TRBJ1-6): SAVISQKPSRDICQRGTSLTIQCQVDSQVTMMFWYRQQPGQSLTLIATANQGSEATYESGFVIDKFPISRPNLTFSTLTVSNMSPEDSSIYLCSVQDQGGRNSPLHFGNGTRLTVT.

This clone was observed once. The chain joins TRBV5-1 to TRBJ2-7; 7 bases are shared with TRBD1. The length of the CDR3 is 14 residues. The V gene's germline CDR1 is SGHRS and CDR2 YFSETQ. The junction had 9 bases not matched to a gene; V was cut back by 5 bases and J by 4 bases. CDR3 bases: TGCGCCAGCAGTGCCGGGACAGAAAAATACGAGCAGTACTTC. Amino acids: CASSAGTEKYEQYF.